The clone carrying this T cell receptor beta chain was seen many times. Its antigen is not identified. The source of the sample is a study of metastatic and nonmetastatic thyroid tumors. Study-level information: Where malignant and benign thyroid patients were concerned, repertoires were compared across blood and tumor or nodule tissue.

This CDR3 comprises 12 residues. Germline CDR1 DFQATT, CDR2 SNEGSKA (reference sequence). Trimming shortened V by 8 bases and J by 4 bases, and 14 bases separated the two germline ends. Authors' data handling: Construction of a distant-metastasis classifier for papillary thyroid cancer relied on CDR3 differences across clinicopathological groups. Through MiXCR, TCRdb re-clonotyped the PCR reads. TCRdb, not the original authors, processed these V and J calls. The sample holds approximately 42,000 clones, roughly 24% seen once. Each patient came to thyroid surgery without any prior treatment (of any kind). Whole-study findings and limits: A significant increase in TCR beta diversity was reportedly seen in malignant thyroid tumors relative to benign nodules, in blood and tumor.

This sequence joins TRBV20-1 and TRBJ1-1, with a weak D call TRBD1 (6 bases). This receptor was taken from a female donor with papillary thyroid cancer or a benign thyroid nodule (not recorded which). Some clones in this sample may be carry-over from other donors' samples. Sequencing was done on a sample of tumor tissue. CDR3: CSSQGNGTEAFF. The CDR3 DNA follows: TGCAGTAGCCAGGGGAACGGCACTGAAGCTTTCTTT.